The sequence of this T cell receptor beta chain was determined in a study of cytomegalovirus exposure and HLA in healthy donors. The V end lost 5 bases, the J end lost 5 bases, and 14 bases lay between the germline ends. From germline, CDR1 is MNHNY and CDR2 SVGAGI (reference sequence). There are 14 residues in the CDR3. The PCR employed 60 Vbeta primers together with 13 Jbeta primers. Generated by immunoSEQ multiplex PCR, the TCRdb table keeps only in-frame clones and is missing some. The profile shows under 170,000 clones, roughly 77% of them singletons. The chain couples TRBV6-6 to TRBJ2-3; D is unclear. Sequenced sample: PBMCs. The TCR was taken from a human donor in good health. CDR3 region: CASSVGVLGDTQYF. CDR3 DNA sequence: TGTGCCAGCAGTGTAGGTGTGCTAGGAGATACGCAGTATTTT.